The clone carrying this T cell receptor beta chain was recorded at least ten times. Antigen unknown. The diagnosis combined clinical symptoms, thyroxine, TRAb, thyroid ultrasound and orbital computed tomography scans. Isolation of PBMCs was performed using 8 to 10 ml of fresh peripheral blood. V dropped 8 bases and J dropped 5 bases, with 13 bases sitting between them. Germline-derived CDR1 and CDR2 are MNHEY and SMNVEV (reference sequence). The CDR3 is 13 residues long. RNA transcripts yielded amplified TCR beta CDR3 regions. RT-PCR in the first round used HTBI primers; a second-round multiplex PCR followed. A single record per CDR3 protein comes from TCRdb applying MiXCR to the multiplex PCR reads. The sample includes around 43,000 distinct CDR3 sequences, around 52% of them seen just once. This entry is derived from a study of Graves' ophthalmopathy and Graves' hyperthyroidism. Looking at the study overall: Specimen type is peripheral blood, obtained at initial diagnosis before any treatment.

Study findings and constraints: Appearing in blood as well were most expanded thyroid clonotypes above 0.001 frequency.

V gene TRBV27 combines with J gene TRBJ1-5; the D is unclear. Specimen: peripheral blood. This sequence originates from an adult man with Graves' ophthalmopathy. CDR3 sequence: CASGLRSDQPQHF. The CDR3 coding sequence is TGTGCCAGCGGCCTACGGAGTGATCAGCCCCAGCATTTT.